Below, 27 T cell receptor beta chains from the same sample are listed, as sequenced in a study of CD8 T cells in Susac syndrome. The RNA, about 0.5 to 1 ug, was put through reverse transcription using random hexamers. MiXCR was run by TCRdb on the immunoSEQ multiplex PCR reads, yielding one entry per CDR3 protein. Found here are roughly 130,000 distinct CDR3 sequences, roughly 94% of them singletons; the top ten hold less than 0.15%. The sample was CD4+ T cells from PBMCs. All receptors derive from a human donor with multiple sclerosis.

The chain carries TRBV5-1 and TRBJ2-7; D is uncertain. CDR1 is SGHRS, CDR2 YFSETQ, per germline. The CDR3 length is 13 residues. V was clipped by 2 bases and J by 5 bases, with 11 bases between them. The CDR3 sequence: CASSLGQANEQYF. CDR3 coding DNA: TGCGCCAGCAGCTTAGGGCAGGCGAACGAGCAGTACTTC. Looking up the rest from reference TRBV5-1 and TRBJ2-7 gives the full variable domain: KAGVTQTPRYLIKTRGQQVTLSCSPISGHRSVSWYQQTPGQGLQFLFEYFSETQRNKGNFPGRFSGRQFSNSRSEMNVSTLELGDSALYLCASSLGQANEQYFGPGTRLTVT.

The gene calls are TRBV20-1 and TRBJ1-1; D gene uncertain. Between the trimmed V and J ends, which lost 8 bases and 0 bases, there was a span of 16 bases. Germline lookup yields CDR1 DFQATT and CDR2 SNEGSKA (reference sequence). The CDR3 sequence is 14 residues long. The CDR3 sequence is CSPNEEAVNTEAFF. The CDR3 nucleotides read TGCAGTCCCAATGAGGAAGCAGTGAACACTGAAGCTTTCTTT.

The V and J genes are TRBV20-1 and TRBJ1-1; D is unclear. The germline CDR1 and CDR2 sequences are DFQATT and SNEGSKA (reference sequence). V lost 0 bases and J 6 bases, leaving 14 bases between the germline ends. This CDR3 has 14 amino acids. The CDR3 DNA sequence: TGCAGTGCTAGAGATCGATTGGGGAGGGCTGAAGCTTTCTTT. Translation: CSARDRLGRAEAFF.

The CDR3 sequence is CASSPDPLYTGELFF. CDR3 nucleotide sequence: TGTGCCAGCAGTCCGGACCCCCTTTACACCGGGGAGCTGTTTTTT. The chain is built from TRBV11-2 and TRBJ2-2; D call uncertain. The V and J ends lost 6 bases and 3 bases respectively, with 14 bases between them. The germline V gene has CDR1 SGHAT and CDR2 FQNNGV. This CDR3 is 15 amino acids long.

The V gene is TRBV7-2, the J gene TRBJ2-7; 8 bases line up with TRBD1. The V and J ends lost 5 bases and 5 bases, in that order; junction bases with no gene match: 8. Germline V lookup: CDR1 SGHTA, CDR2 FQGNSA. The CDR3 contains 14 residues. The CDR3 region has the DNA TGTGCCAGCAGCCTTGGAGGGACAGGCCACGAGCAGTACTTC. Protein: CASSLGGTGHEQYF.

The rearrangement links TRBV27 to TRBJ2-5; 7 bases fit TRBD2. This CDR3 is 14 amino acids long. Germline CDR1 is MNHEY and CDR2 is SMNVEV (reference sequence). Unmatched junction bases numbered 8, after V lost 3 bases and J lost 7 bases. In DNA, the CDR3 is TGTGCCAGCAGTTTTTTCGCGGGAGAGGGGACCCAGTACTTC. Amino acids: CASSFFAGEGTQYF.

The V gene is TRBV30, the J gene TRBJ2-1; D not resolved. Deletions cut 0 bases from V and 8 bases from J, with 5 bases between. Germline assignment: CDR1 GTSNPN and CDR2 SVGIG (reference sequence). The CDR3 has 11 residues. CDR3 sequence reads: CAWSVLHEQFF. In nucleotides, the CDR3 is TGTGCCTGGAGTGTACTGCATGAGCAGTTCTTC.

V is TRBV5-1 and J is TRBJ2-2; no clear D. The CDR3 is 15 residues long. The germline V gene has CDR1 SGHRS and CDR2 YFSETQ. V shed 5 bases and J shed 0 bases, with 11 bases lying between them. CDR3 sequence (DNA): TGCGCCAGCAGGATGGACGGAGCGAACACCGGGGAGCTGTTTTTT. Its translation is CASRMDGANTGELFF.

V is TRBV18 and J is TRBJ1-2, with 9 bases fitting TRBD1. Per the germline V gene, CDR1 is KGHSH and CDR2 is LQKENI. Losses at the gene ends were 6 bases for V and 8 bases for J; bases not matched to a gene: 7. The CDR3 extends over 13 amino acids. CDR3 coding DNA: TGTGCCAGCTCCCGGACAGGGGAGGGCGGCTACACCTTC. As protein: CASSRTGEGGYTF.

This clonotype was seen only once. The chain carries TRBV2 and TRBJ2-7, with TRBD1 matching 10 bases. This CDR3 has 18 residues. Germline loops: CDR1 SNHLY, CDR2 FYNNEI. Trimming cost V 0 bases and J 1 base; bases outside gene matches: 9. CDR3 in amino acids: CASSEALPGTGESYEQYF. The CDR3 DNA is TGTGCCAGCAGTGAAGCGCTTCCCGGGACAGGGGAATCCTACGAGCAGTACTTC.

This chain joins TRBV12-3 or TRBV12-4 and TRBJ2-7, with D tentatively TRBD1 or TRBD2 (6 bases each). Trimming took 7 bases from V and 0 from J, leaving 13 bases between them. The CDR3 length is 14 residues. CDR3 DNA: TGTGCCAGCAACGGAGGGGGGAACTCCTACGAGCAGTACTTC. It encodes CASNGGGNSYEQYF.

This rearrangement joins TRBV12-5 to TRBJ2-5; 14 positions match TRBD2. The CDR3 spans 15 residues. Germline CDR1 reads LGHNT; CDR2 reads FRNRAP. The V gene end was trimmed by 7 bases and the J gene end by 5 bases; junction bases not matched to a gene: 6. CDR3 DNA: TGTGCTAGTGCCTTGGGACTAGCGGGAGTTGAGACCCAGTACTTC. Encoded protein: CASALGLAGVETQYF.

J is TRBJ2-5 and V is TRBV12-3 or TRBV12-4; 8 nucleotides line up with TRBD1. V shed 4 bases, J shed 1 base, and the junction held 2 bases outside the gene matches. The CDR3 contains 14 residues. The CDR3 is CASSSDRGQETQYF. The CDR3 DNA reads TGTGCCAGCAGTTCAGACAGGGGCCAAGAGACCCAGTACTTC.

This rearrangement joins TRBV23-1 to TRBJ2-4; no reliable D call. TRBV23-1 counts as an open reading frame of uncertain function. This CDR3 contains 17 residues. Between the trimmed V and J ends, which lost 0 bases and 1 base, there was a span of 13 bases. CDR3 nucleotide sequence: TGCGCCAGCAGTCAATCACGCCGATTTAGGGCCAAAAACATTCAGTACTTC. It codes for CASSQSRRFRAKNIQYF.

The chain uses TRBV7-9 and TRBJ1-2; possibly TRBD1 for D (5 bases). In germline, CDR1 is SEHNR, CDR2 FQNEAQ (reference sequence). The CDR3 is 14 amino acids. V was trimmed by 2 bases and J by 8 bases, leaving 15 bases between them. The CDR3 region has the DNA TGTGCCAGCAGCTTATCACGGCTAGGGGCGGGCTACACCTTC. This gives the protein CASSLSRLGAGYTF.

The rearrangement links TRBV30 to TRBJ2-7; D unclear. The CDR3 runs to 12 residues. Germline loops: CDR1 GTSNPN, CDR2 SVGIG (reference sequence). Deletions cut 0 bases from V and 4 bases from J, with 7 bases between. The CDR3: CAWSVADYEQYF. The CDR3 coding sequence is TGTGCCTGGAGTGTAGCAGATTACGAGCAGTACTTC.

The chain has TRBV6-1 and TRBJ2-5; 11 bases are shared with TRBD1. The CDR3 has 15 amino acids. Germline V CDR1 and CDR2: MNHNS, SASEGT. V shed 6 bases and J 5 bases; nucleotides not matched to a gene: 8. In nucleotides, the CDR3 is TGTGCCAGCAGCCCGGACAGGGGGCTCGTTGAGACCCAGTACTTC. Translated: CASSPDRGLVETQYF.

This clonotype was detected once. J is TRBJ2-3 and V is TRBV28; 10 bases are a match to TRBD2. The germline V gene encodes CDR1 MDHEN and CDR2 SYDVKM. CDR3 length: 15 amino acids. With V trimmed by 5 bases and J by 4 bases, 6 bases remained unmatched. The CDR3 bases are TGTGCCAGCAGTGCGTCTAGCGGGAGCCCAGATACGCAGTATTTT. This gives the protein CASSASSGSPDTQYF.

The rearrangement uses TRBV7-9 and TRBJ1-1; D gene uncertain. Per the germline V gene, CDR1 is SEHNR and CDR2 is FQNEAQ (reference sequence). The CDR3 extends over 17 amino acids. V lost 6 bases, J lost 0 bases, and 20 bases lay in between. Here the CDR3 DNA reads TGTGCCAGCAGTCACCCCTGGACGGGAGAACTGAACACTGAAGCTTTCTTT. It yields the protein CASSHPWTGELNTEAFF.

CDR3 loop: CASSGTVYGYTF. The CDR3 DNA is TGTGCCAGCAGTGGGACAGTCTATGGCTACACCTTC. This chain uses TRBV6-1 with TRBJ1-2, with a possible D match to TRBD1 (6 bases). This CDR3 is 12 amino acids long. Germline V lookup: CDR1 MNHNS, CDR2 SASEGT. V was clipped by 4 bases and J by 4 bases, with 7 bases between them.

This sequence joins TRBV20-1 and TRBJ1-2, with 11 positions matching TRBD1. V shed 5 bases and J 6 bases; nucleotides not matched to a gene: 2. Germline V lookup: CDR1 DFQATT, CDR2 SNEGSKA (reference sequence). The CDR3 has 12 amino acids. CDR3: CSASDRGHGYTF. The CDR3 DNA follows: TGCAGTGCTTCGGACAGGGGGCATGGCTACACCTTC.

The chain combines TRBV3-1 with TRBJ1-5; no clear D gene. The CDR3 is made up of 14 amino acids. The V end lost 5 bases, the J end lost 7 bases, and 15 bases lay between the germline ends. The germline gives CDR1 LGHDT, CDR2 YNNKEL (reference sequence). CDR3 nucleotide sequence: TGTGCCAGCAGCTCCCAAAGGGTGAACCAGCCCCAGCATTTT. It specifies CASSSQRVNQPQHF.

J is TRBJ1-2 and V is TRBV7-9; D gene uncertain. The germline V gene encodes CDR1 SEHNR and CDR2 FQNEAQ (reference sequence). The CDR3 runs 13 residues. Between the trimmed V and J ends, which lost 5 bases and 7 bases, there was a span of 14 bases. CDR3 loop: CASSENILSGYTF. CDR3 DNA: TGTGCCAGCAGCGAGAACATCCTTTCTGGCTACACCTTC.

V and J are TRBV18 and TRBJ2-5; 11 positions agree with TRBD2. The CDR3 runs 18 residues. J was trimmed by 1 base and V by 1 base; bases with no gene match: 8. The germline CDR1 and CDR2 sequences are KGHSH and LQKENI. The DNA of the CDR3 is TGTGCCAGCTCACCACTACTAGCGGGAGTTCGGGGCCAAGAGACCCAGTACTTC. Translating it yields CASSPLLAGVRGQETQYF.

This sequence joins TRBV18 and TRBJ1-1; the D is unclear. The CDR3 spans 13 residues. Germline loops: CDR1 KGHSH, CDR2 LQKENI. The germline V and J ends were trimmed by 0 bases and 7 bases, with 9 bases remaining between them. CDR3 nucleotide sequence: TGTGCCAGCTCACCACCCACCCACTTTGAAGCTTTCTTT. Amino acids: CASSPPTHFEAFF.

The genes are TRBV6-6 and TRBJ2-7, with a tentative D call TRBD2 (5 bases). The CDR3 has 16 amino acids. V dropped 0 bases and J dropped 2 bases, with 14 bases sitting between them. CDR1 is MNHNY, CDR2 SVGAGI, per germline (reference sequence). The CDR3, as DNA: TGTGCCAGCAGTTACTCGAAGCCAAGCGGAGCCTACGAGCAGTACTTC. It encodes CASSYSKPSGAYEQYF.

V usage is TRBV6-1 and J usage is TRBJ1-1; D remains ambiguous. V lost 7 bases and J 2 bases, leaving 14 bases between the germline ends. Germline V gene data show CDR1 as MNHNS and CDR2 as SASEGT. CDR3 size: 14 residues. The CDR3 nucleotides read TGTGCCAGCATCTTCGCGGGAAGTAACACTGAAGCTTTCTTT. Translating gives CASIFAGSNTEAFF.